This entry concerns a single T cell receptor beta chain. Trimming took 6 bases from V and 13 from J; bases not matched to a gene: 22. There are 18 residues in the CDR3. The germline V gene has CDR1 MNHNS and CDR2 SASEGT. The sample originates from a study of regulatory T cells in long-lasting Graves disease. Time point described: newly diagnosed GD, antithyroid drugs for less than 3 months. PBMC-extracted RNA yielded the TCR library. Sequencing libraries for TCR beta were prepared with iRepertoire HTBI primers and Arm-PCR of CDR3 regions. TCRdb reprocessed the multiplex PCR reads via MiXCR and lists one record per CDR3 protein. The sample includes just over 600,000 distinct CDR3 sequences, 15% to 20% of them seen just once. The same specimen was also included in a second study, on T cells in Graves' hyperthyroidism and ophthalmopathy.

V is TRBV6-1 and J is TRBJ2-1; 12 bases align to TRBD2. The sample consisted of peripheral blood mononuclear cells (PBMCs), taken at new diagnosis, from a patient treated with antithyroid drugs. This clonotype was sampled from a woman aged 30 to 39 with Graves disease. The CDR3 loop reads CASSHRNVGLAGAPIQFF. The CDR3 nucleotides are TGTGCCAGCAGCCACCGCAACGTGGGACTAGCGGGTGCTCCGATTCAGTTCTTC.